Listed here is a single TCR beta chain. This clone was counted a single time. The antigen this receptor binds is unknown. Nothing much larger sits one base from this clone, and base qualities are not available. Counted from cysteine to phenylalanine, this CDR3 has 17 amino acids. The entry retains the CDR3 DNA only, 51 bases that are in frame from base 1. V loses 4 bases at its end and J loses 4 bases; junction bases beyond the gene matches: 7. Per the germline V gene, ENHRY is the CDR1 and SYGVKD is the CDR2. The sample originates from a study of cytomegalovirus exposure and HLA in healthy donors listed by TCRdb under 2017. Background on the whole study: An earlier analysis of more than 550 of the donors reported over 250 Gb of sequence data and around 100 million unique TCR beta sequences obtained from around 170 million T cells. Approximately 300 gigabases of sequencing data and about 92 million unique TCR sequences made up an early release that covered approximately 700 HLA-typed donors. Of the 300 to 450 genotyped donors, over 70% fell in the genetic ancestry cluster associated with self-reported Caucasian donors. The study aimed to test whether cataloging public T cell receptors could reveal signatures of past pathogen exposure. The T cell repertoires of under 700 subjects were profiled by immunosequencing and related to cytomegalovirus serostatus. Besides the first cohort of hundreds of subjects, a separate validation cohort made up of about 120 different subjects was used. To predict cytomegalovirus infection status, the study combined high-throughput TCR immunosequencing, statistical association of individual TCRs with disease status, and machine learning. To study patterns of TCR occurrence, a later analysis re-analyzed previously published TCR beta repertoires from several hundred donors and added high-resolution HLA genotyping. Rather than using new phenotypic data, the later analysis identified candidate immune exposures from TCR beta sequences and from how often those sequences occurred across donors. To decide whether each TCR beta V gene segment behaved as functional or pseudogenic, an earlier analysis of some 600 of the donors relied on high-throughput TCR beta sequencing. Donor age, sex, ethnicity and CMV serostatus were compiled together with the repertoire data. Genome-wide SNP genotypes for about 60% of the roughly 700 donors were used in a later genetic analysis, which treated that subset as a discovery cohort. Every repertoire in the discovery cohort had been generated on one and the same sequencing platform. HLA typing included class I and class II loci at four-digit resolution. The number of typed donors differed by locus: roughly 629-630 for A, B, C, DRB1 and DQB1; 522 for DQA1; roughly 600 for DPA1; and some 430 for DPB1. About 5 DR-DQ haplotypes were handled as single units for association and clustering, since linkage in the cohort was strong. Among approximately 370 genotyped donors of the cohort, an average of roughly 230,000 unique TCR beta nucleotide sequences was sequenced per donor, of which 15% to 20% were non-productive.

The cohort comprised more than 550 healthy bone marrow donors. At the time of sampling, all cohort members were nominally healthy, though unrecorded immune exposures were likely present. The donor was CMV seronegative and belonged to the group of around 400 seronegative cohort members. Each donor provided a peripheral blood sample, and peripheral blood mononuclear cells were used for TCR beta sequencing. Genomic DNA was extracted from the blood cell samples with the Qiagen DNeasy Blood Extraction Kit. On the study overall, not on this receptor specifically: Most CMV-associated TCR beta chains appeared to be HLA-restricted in a later analysis, and the HLA associations seemed to be driven largely by CMV exposure. At a false discovery rate of 0.05, a later analysis linked around 15,000 TCR beta sequences to specific HLA alleles. A few of the identified cytomegalovirus-associated TCR beta chains were confirmed in vitro to be specific for cytomegalovirus antigens. The sequencing pipeline was judged likely to have produced a cluster of highly shared sequence variants as a technical artifact. The earlier analysis of approximately 540 of the donors excluded roughly 17 rarely observed V segments, including chromosome 9 orphons, because counts were too low. A later analysis found that TCR association rates varied across HLA loci, with DRB1 alleles showing the most associated TCRs and HLA-C alleles the fewest. The 87-base-pair reads could not distinguish some IMGT-functional V segments, including TRBV6-2 and TRBV6-3, so those segments were excluded. When HLA alleles, especially DR and DQ, strongly co-occurred, attributing TCR associations to individual alleles was difficult. A later genetic analysis associated a missense DCLRE1C variant with V-gene and J-gene trimming of TCR beta chains, and an independent cohort replicated the association. A further reported finding was that TCR beta sequences accurately predicted the HLA-A and HLA-B alleles for most subjects in the first cohort. Immune exposure information for the cohort was limited to CMV serostatus. It was suggested by the authors that the approach could potentially be generalized to other disease states and immunological phenotypes. Linkage disequilibrium might explain the correlated functional status among segregating V segments, but an unknown experimental factor could not be excluded. The study gave a list of under 200 TCR beta chains associated with cytomegalovirus. Compared with equally common non-associated chains, HLA-associated TCR beta chains in a later analysis were more clonally expanded and had lower generation probabilities. In a later genetic analysis, fewer N-insertions in productive TCRs were reported among donors in an Asian-associated ancestry cluster than the 666-donor mean. This cohort had only TCR beta chains sequenced, and the lack of alpha or paired-chain data limited which features could be detected. The presence/absence analyses assumed that sequencing depth was roughly uniform across donors, and that assumption may not be true. Several of the top co-occurrence clusters appeared to be linked to parvovirus B19, influenza, CMV and Epstein-Barr virus, according to a later analysis. An earlier analysis of around 500 of the donors showed that most TCR beta V segments appeared in productive rearrangements either about 87% or about 30% of the time, which broadly matched IMGT annotations. The classifier was reported to diagnose cytomegalovirus status with high specificity and sensitivity in both the original and validation cohorts. Across donors, most TCR sequences were observed very rarely, whereas some public TCRs were present in many individuals. HLA typing was unavailable for some donors at each locus, so association tests used only the typed subset.

Receptors were amplified or captured by the immunoSEQ multiplex PCR assay. For the multiplex PCR, a mixture combining 60 forward primers for TCR Vbeta segments and 13 reverse primers for TCR Jbeta segments was used. The CDR3 region of rearranged TCR beta genes was amplified from genomic DNA by a multiplex PCR assay. On the Illumina HiSeq System, the amplified TCR beta libraries were sequenced as 87-base-pair reads. Under the source paper's analysis protocol: A later analysis counted some 80 million unique TCR beta chains across the 700 or so repertoires, and 10 million to 11 million of these chains were shared by at least two donors. A nearest-neighbor algorithm error-corrected the raw reads and collapsed the reads into unique sequences, merging closely related sequences to remove PCR and sequencing errors. V, D and J gene segments were assigned by aligning CDR3 sequences to IMGT reference sequences. Each retained sequence needed at least a six-nucleotide match to both a V gene segment and a J gene segment. Rearrangements were classified as productive when the CDR3 lacked stop codons and remained in frame with V and J, and all other rearrangements were classified as non-productive. CDR3 was defined according to IMGT convention as the region running from the second conserved V-encoded cysteine to the conserved J-encoded phenylalanine. Sequences without an unambiguous match to a single V gene segment were excluded from the earlier analysis of 500 to 700 of the donors. An earlier analysis of fewer than 750 of the donors classified V segments as functional when productive rearrangements were above 56.7% and as segregating when the standard deviation between donors was above 5%. A statistical classification framework was built for diagnosing cytomegalovirus status from the catalog of TCR beta chain sequences. V and J gene assignment, in a later analysis, came from comparing TCR nucleotide sequences with IMGT/GENE-DB human TR gene sequences. In a later analysis, CDR3 sequences and most-parsimonious VDJ recombination scenarios were assigned using the TCRdist pipeline. In a later analysis, every TCR beta chain was defined by the combination of its CDR3 amino acid sequence and its V-gene family, and reads without a unique V-gene family were dropped. To address suspected cross-contamination and a sequencing artifact, a later analysis removed 592 highly shared, low-generation-probability nucleotide sequences. For each public chain, a later analysis derived a clonal expansion index from normalized ranks of inferred template counts within each repertoire. A later analysis computed generation probabilities with a VDJ recombination model fitted to out-of-frame rearrangements, and checked the results against IGoR. A later analysis scored TCR-TCR, TCR-HLA and TCR-CMV co-occurrence with hypergeometric tests, applying a repertoire-size bias correction to TCR pairs. False discovery rates were estimated in a later analysis by permuting HLA or CMV assignments 20 times. A later analysis grouped co-occurring TCRs with DBSCAN, adding TCRdist sequence similarity when clustering within HLA-allele-positive subsets. Repertoires with fewer than 30,000 or more than 120,000 public chains, plus five repertoires with anomalous nucleotide sharing, were excluded from co-occurrence clustering. What TCRdb holds here is the immuneACCESS table cut down to in-frame rearrangements. Part of the clones is not present; checked against another copy, under half of the missing clones reflect an unresolved V gene, and the others are unexplained. V and J calls plus clone size are reproduced from that table; the DNA served to infer D and trimming. This sample has 200,000 or so clones in its table, and less than 90% of those were observed once. Jointly, the top ten make up roughly 0.2% of the sample.

This sequence was found in a girl in the first two years of life in good health and CMV-seronegative. The sequence links TRBV10-3 to TRBJ2-1; TRBD2 agrees with 13 junctional bases. The sequencing sample was made of PBMCs. The nucleotides are TGTGCCATCAGTGGGGGACTAGCGGGAATCCATTACAATGAGCAGTTCTTC. Translated, it gives CAISGGLAGIHYNEQFF.